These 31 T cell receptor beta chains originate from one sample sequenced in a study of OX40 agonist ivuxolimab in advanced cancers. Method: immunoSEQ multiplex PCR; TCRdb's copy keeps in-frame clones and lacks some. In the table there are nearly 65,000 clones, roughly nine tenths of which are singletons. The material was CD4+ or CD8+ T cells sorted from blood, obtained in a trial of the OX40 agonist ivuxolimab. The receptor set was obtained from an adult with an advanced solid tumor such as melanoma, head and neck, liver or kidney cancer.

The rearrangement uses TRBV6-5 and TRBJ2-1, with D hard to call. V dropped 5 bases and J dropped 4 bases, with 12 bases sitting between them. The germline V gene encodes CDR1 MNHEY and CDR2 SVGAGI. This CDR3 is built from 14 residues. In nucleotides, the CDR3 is TGTGCCAGCAGTGCCCCCGGACGGTACAATGAGCAGTTCTTC. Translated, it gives CASSAPGRYNEQFF.

Written as DNA, the CDR3 is TGTGCCAGCAGCTTCGGGACAGGGGGCGCCGGCTACACCTTC. This codes for CASSFGTGGAGYTF. V and J are TRBV11-2 and TRBJ1-2, with 12 nucleotides matching TRBD1. Trimming at V came to 3 bases and at J to 8 bases, leaving 4 bases not matched to a gene. CDR3 size: 14 residues. The germline gives CDR1 SGHAT, CDR2 FQNNGV.

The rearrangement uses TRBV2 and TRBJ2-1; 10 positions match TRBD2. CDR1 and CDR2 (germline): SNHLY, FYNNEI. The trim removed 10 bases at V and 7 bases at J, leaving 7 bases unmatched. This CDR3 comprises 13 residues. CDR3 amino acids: CAIWLAGENEQFF. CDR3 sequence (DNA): TGTGCCATTTGGCTAGCGGGGGAAAATGAGCAGTTCTTC.

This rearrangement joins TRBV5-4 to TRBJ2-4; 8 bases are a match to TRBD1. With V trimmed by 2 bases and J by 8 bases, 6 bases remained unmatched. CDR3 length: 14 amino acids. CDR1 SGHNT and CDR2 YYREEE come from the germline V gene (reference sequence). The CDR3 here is CASSFRDRLDIQYF. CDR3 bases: TGTGCCAGCAGCTTCCGGGACAGGTTAGACATTCAGTACTTC.

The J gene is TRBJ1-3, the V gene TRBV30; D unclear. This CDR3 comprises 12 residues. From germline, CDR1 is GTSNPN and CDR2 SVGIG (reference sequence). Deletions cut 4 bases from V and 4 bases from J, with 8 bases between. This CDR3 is CAWKKAGNTIYF. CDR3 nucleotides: TGTGCCTGGAAGAAGGCCGGAAACACCATATATTTT.

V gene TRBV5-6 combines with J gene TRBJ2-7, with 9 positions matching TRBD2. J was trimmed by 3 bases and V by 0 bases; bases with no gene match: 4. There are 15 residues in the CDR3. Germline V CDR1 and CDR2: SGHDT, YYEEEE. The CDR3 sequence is CASSLGASGVYEQYV. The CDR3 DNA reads TGTGCCAGCAGCTTGGGGGCTAGCGGGGTCTACGAGCAGTACGTC.

The CDR3 nucleotides are TGCGCCAGCAGCTATTACTATAATTCACCCCTCCACTTT. Its translation: CASSYYYNSPLHF. This sequence joins TRBV5-1 and TRBJ1-6, with D uncertain. Trimming took off 3 bases at V and 3 bases at J, with 4 bases between the two ends. The CDR3 contains 13 residues. Germline V gene sequence: CDR1 SGHRS, CDR2 YFSETQ.

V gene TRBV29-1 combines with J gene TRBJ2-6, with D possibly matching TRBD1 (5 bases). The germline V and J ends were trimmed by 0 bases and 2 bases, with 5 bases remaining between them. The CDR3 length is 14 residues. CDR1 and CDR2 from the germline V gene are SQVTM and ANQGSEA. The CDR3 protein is CSVEETAGANVLTF. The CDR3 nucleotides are TGCAGCGTTGAAGAGACAGCTGGGGCCAACGTCCTGACTTTC. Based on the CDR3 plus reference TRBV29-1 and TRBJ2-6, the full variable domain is SAVISQKPSRDICQRGTSLTIQCQVDSQVTMMFWYRQQPGQSLTLIATANQGSEATYESGFVIDKFPISRPNLTFSTLTVSNMSPEDSSIYLCSVEETAGANVLTFGAGSRLTVL.

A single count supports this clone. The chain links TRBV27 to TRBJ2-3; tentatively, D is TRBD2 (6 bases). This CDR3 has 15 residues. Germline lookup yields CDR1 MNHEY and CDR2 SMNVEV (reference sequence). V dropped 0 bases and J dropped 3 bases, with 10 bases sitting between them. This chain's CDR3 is CASSLSPGSTDTQYF. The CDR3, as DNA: TGTGCCAGCAGTTTATCGCCCGGGAGTACAGATACGCAGTATTTT.

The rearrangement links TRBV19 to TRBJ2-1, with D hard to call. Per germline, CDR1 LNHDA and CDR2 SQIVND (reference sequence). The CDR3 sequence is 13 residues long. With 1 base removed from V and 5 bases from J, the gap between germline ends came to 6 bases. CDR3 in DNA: TGTGCCAGTAGTATAGGACTGGACAATGAGCAGTTCTTC. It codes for CASSIGLDNEQFF.

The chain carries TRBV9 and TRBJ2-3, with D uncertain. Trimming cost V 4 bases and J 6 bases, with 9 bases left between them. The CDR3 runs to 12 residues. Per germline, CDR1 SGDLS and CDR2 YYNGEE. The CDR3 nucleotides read TGTGCCAGCAGCCCTAACGGGGATACGCAGTATTTT. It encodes CASSPNGDTQYF.

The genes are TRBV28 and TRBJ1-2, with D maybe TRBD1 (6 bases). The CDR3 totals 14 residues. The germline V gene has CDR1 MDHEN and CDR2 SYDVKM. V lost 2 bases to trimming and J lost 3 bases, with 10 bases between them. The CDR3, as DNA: TGTGCCAGCAGTTTACGGGGGGCTGACTATGGCTACACCTTC. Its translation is CASSLRGADYGYTF.

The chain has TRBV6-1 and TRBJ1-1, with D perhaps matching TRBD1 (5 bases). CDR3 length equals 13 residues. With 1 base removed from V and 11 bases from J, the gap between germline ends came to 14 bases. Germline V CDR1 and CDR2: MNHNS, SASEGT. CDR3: CASSEVRRDWAFF. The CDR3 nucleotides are TGTGCCAGCAGTGAAGTAAGACGGGACTGGGCTTTCTTT.

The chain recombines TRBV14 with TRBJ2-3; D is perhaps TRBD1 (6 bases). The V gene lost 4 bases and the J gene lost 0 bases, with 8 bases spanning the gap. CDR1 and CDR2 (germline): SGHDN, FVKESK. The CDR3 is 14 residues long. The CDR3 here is CASSRTVSTDTQYF. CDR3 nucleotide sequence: TGTGCCAGCAGCCGGACAGTGAGCACAGATACGCAGTATTTT.

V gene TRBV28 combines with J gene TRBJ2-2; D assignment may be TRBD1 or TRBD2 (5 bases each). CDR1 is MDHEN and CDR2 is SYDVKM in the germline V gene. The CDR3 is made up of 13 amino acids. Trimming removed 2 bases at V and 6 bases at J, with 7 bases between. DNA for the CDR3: TGTGCCAGCAGTTTACGGGGCGCCGGGGAGCTGTTTTTT. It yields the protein CASSLRGAGELFF.

CDR3 sequence: CASSQEQRELGEQYF. CDR3 sequence (DNA): TGCGCCAGCAGCCAAGAGCAGCGGGAGTTGGGCGAGCAGTACTTC. The rearrangement joins TRBV4-3 to TRBJ2-7, with 8 bases aligning to TRBD2. Per the germline V gene, CDR1 is LGHNA and CDR2 is YSLEER. The CDR3 runs to 15 residues. After removal of 0 bases from V and 6 bases from J, the junction contained 7 bases not matched to a gene.

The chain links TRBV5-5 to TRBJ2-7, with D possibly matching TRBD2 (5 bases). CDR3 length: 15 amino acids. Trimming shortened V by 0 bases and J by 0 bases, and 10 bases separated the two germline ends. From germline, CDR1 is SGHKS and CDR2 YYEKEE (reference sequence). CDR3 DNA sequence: TGTGCCAGCAGCTTGGAGGCCGGAGGCTCCTACGAGCAGTACGTC. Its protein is CASSLEAGGSYEQYV.

The CDR3 DNA follows: TGTGCCAGCAGCGAAGGGGCTGGTCGGGGTACGAGGGAGCAGTACTTC. Amino acid sequence: CASSEGAGRGTREQYF. The chain combines TRBV11-2 with TRBJ2-7; D possibly matches TRBD1 or TRBD2 (5 bases each). The CDR3 length is 16 residues. With 5 bases removed from V and 7 bases from J, the gap between germline ends came to 24 bases. Germline V gene sequence: CDR1 SGHAT, CDR2 FQNNGV.

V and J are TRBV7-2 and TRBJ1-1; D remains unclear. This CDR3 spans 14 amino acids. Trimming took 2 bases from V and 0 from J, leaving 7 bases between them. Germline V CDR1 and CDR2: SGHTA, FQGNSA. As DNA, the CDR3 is TGTGCCAGCAGCTTACGCGCCCTGAACACTGAAGCTTTCTTT. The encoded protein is CASSLRALNTEAFF. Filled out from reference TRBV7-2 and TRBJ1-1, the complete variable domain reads GAGVSQSPSNKVTEKGKDVELRCDPISGHTALYWYRQSLGQGLEFLIYFQGNSAPDKSGLPSDRFSAERTGGSVSTLTIQRTQQEDSAVYLCASSLRALNTEAFFGQGTRLTVV.

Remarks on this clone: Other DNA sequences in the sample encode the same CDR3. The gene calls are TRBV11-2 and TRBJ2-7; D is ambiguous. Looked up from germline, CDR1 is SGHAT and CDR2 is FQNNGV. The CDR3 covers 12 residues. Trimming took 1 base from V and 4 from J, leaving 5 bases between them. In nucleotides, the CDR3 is TGTGCCAGCAGCTTAGGAGTGTACGAGCAGTACGTC. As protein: CASSLGVYEQYV.

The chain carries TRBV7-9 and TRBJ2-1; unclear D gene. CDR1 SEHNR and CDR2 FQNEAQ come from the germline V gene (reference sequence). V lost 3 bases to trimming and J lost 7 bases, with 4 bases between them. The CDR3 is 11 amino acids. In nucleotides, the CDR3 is TGTGCCAGCAGCTTTCTAAATGAGCAGTTCTTC. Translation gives CASSFLNEQFF.

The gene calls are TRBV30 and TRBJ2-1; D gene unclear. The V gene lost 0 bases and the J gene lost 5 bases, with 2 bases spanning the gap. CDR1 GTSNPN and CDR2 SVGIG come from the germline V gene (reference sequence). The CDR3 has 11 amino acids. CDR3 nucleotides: TGTGCCTGGAGTGTCGACAATGAGCAGTTCTTC. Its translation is CAWSVDNEQFF.

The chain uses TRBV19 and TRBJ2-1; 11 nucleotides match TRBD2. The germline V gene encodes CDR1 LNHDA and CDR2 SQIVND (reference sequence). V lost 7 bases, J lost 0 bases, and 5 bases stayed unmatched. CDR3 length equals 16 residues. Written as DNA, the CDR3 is TGTGCCAGTAACCCGGGACTAGCGGCCTCCTACAATGAGCAGTTCTTC. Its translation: CASNPGLAASYNEQFF. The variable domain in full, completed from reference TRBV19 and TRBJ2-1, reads DGGITQSPKYLFRKEGQNVTLSCEQNLNHDAMYWYRQDPGQGLRLIYYSQIVNDFQKGDIAEGYSVSREKKESFPLTVTSAQKNPTAFYLCASNPGLAASYNEQFFGPGTRLTVL.

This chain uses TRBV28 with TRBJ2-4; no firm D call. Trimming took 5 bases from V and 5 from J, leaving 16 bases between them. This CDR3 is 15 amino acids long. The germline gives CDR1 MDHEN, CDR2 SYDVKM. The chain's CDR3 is CASSLELPSQNIQYF. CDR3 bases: TGTGCCAGCAGTCTCGAACTACCAAGCCAAAACATTCAGTACTTC.

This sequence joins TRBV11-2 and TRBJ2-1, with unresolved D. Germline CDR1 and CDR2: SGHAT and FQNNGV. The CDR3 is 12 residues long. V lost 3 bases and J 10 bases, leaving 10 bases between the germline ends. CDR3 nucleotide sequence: TGTGCCAGCAGCTTGATTAGCCACGAGCAGTTCTTC. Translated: CASSLISHEQFF. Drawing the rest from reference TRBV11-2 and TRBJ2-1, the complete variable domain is EAGVAQSPRYKIIEKRQSVAFWCNPISGHATLYWYQQILGQGPKLLIQFQNNGVVDDSQLPKDRFSAERLKGVDSTLKIQPAKLEDSAVYLCASSLISHEQFFGPGTRLTVL.

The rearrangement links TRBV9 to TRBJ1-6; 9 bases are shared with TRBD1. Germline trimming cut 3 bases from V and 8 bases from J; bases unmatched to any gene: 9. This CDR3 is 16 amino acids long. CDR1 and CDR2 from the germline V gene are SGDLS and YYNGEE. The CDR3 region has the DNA TGTGCCAGCAGCGCCGGGACAGGGCTCCAGTATTCACCCCTCCACTTT. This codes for CASSAGTGLQYSPLHF.

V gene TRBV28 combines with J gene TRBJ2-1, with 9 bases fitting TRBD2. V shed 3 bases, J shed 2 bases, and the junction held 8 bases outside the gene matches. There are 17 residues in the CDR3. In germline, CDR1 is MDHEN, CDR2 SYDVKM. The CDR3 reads CASSFLTPSGAYNEQFF. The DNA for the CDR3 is TGTGCCAGCAGTTTCCTTACCCCTAGCGGGGCCTACAATGAGCAGTTCTTC. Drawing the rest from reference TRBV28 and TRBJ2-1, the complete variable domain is DVKVTQSSRYLVKRTGEKVFLECVQDMDHENMFWYRQDPGLGLRLIYFSYDVKMKEKGDIPEGYSVSREKKERFSLILESASTNQTSMYLCASSFLTPSGAYNEQFFGPGTRLTVL.

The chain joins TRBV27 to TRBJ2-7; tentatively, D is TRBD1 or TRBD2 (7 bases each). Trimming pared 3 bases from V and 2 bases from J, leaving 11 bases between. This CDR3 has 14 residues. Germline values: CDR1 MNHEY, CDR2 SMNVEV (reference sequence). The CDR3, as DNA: TGTGCCAGCAGTTTTGCAGGGGGGGCCTACGAGCAGTACTTC. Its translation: CASSFAGGAYEQYF.

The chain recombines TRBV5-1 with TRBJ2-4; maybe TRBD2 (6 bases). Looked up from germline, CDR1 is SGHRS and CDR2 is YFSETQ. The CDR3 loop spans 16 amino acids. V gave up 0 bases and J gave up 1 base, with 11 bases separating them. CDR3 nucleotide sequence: TGCGCCAGCAGCTTGGTTGGAGGGGCCGCCAAAAACATTCAGTACTTC. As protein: CASSLVGGAAKNIQYF.

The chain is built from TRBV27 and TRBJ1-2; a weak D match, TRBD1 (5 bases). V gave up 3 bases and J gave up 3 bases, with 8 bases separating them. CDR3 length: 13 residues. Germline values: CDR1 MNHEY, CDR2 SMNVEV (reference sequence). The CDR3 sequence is CASSFGGDYGYTF. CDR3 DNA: TGTGCCAGCAGTTTCGGGGGGGACTATGGCTACACCTTC.

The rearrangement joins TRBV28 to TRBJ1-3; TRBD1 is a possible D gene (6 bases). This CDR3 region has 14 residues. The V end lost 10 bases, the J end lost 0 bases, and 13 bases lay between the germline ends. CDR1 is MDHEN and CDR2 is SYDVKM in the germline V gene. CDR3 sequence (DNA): TGTGCCATCGCGGACAGAGTCTCTGGAAACACCATATATTTT. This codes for CAIADRVSGNTIYF.